Below are 17 T cell receptor beta chains sequenced from a single sample in a study of shared clonotypes between healthy human individuals. Clones were read by immunoSEQ multiplex PCR, and TCRdb kept only the in-frame ones, dropping some. The sample has 2 million to 2.5 million clones, under 95% seen once. Material for sequencing was naive CD4+ T cells from PBMCs. This sample's subset: CD45RA+ positively selected. The receptors were gathered from a man younger than 35 in good health. Some clones in this sample may be carry-over from other donors' samples.

The chain recombines TRBV7-3 with TRBJ1-2; D gene ambiguous. The germline V and J ends were trimmed by 3 bases and 8 bases, with 13 bases remaining between them. The germline V gene has CDR1 SGHTA and CDR2 FQGTGA. The length of the CDR3 is 13 residues. Here the CDR3 DNA reads TGTGCCAGCAGCTTGTGGGAAGGGAGCGGCTACACCTTC. This encodes CASSLWEGSGYTF.

The V call is TRBV28, the J call TRBJ2-1; 10 nucleotides align to TRBD2. J gave up 7 bases and V 1 base, and 4 bases lay outside the gene matches. From germline, CDR1 is MDHEN and CDR2 SYDVKM. This CDR3 spans 15 amino acids. The CDR3 DNA follows: TGTGCCAGCAGTTTATATCCTAGCGGGAGAAATGAGCAGTTCTTC. Translation gives CASSLYPSGRNEQFF.

This clone was found a few times. The chain has TRBV27 and TRBJ2-7; 7 bases line up with TRBD2. The CDR3 length is 12 residues. J was trimmed by 2 bases and V by 8 bases; bases with no gene match: 3. The germline V gene encodes CDR1 MNHEY and CDR2 SMNVEV (reference sequence). In DNA, the CDR3 is TGTGCCAGCTCCGCGGGAGCCTACGAGCAGTACTTC. This translates into CASSAGAYEQYF.

The chain couples TRBV7-3 to TRBJ2-2, with TRBD2 matching over 8 bases. After removal of 0 bases from V and 7 bases from J, the junction contained 7 bases not matched to a gene. The CDR3 runs 16 residues. Germline CDR1 is SGHTA and CDR2 is FQGTGA. CDR3: CASSLTSGTSYGELFF. The CDR3 region has the DNA TGTGCCAGCAGCTTAACGTCCGGGACTAGTTACGGGGAGCTGTTTTTT.

This chain links TRBV5-4 with TRBJ1-1, with TRBD1 as a possible D gene (5 bases). Looked up from germline, CDR1 is SGHNT and CDR2 is YYREEE (reference sequence). The CDR3 length is 16 residues. The V and J ends lost 0 bases and 0 bases respectively, with 12 bases between them. This CDR3 is CASSLGQGSMNTEAFF. In DNA, the CDR3 is TGTGCCAGCAGCTTGGGGCAGGGTTCCATGAACACTGAAGCTTTCTTT.

The chain recombines TRBV5-1 with TRBJ2-7, with D possibly TRBD2 on 6 matching bases. The CDR3 contains 17 residues. V lost 0 bases to trimming and J lost 4 bases, with 20 bases between them. From germline, CDR1 is SGHRS and CDR2 YFSETQ. Written as DNA, the CDR3 is TGCGCCAGCAGCTTGGGGGGACCGGCGGGGAGAAATTACGAGCAGTACTTC. Its translation is CASSLGGPAGRNYEQYF. The variable domain in full, completed from reference TRBV5-1 and TRBJ2-7, reads KAGVTQTPRYLIKTRGQQVTLSCSPISGHRSVSWYQQTPGQGLQFLFEYFSETQRNKGNFPGRFSGRQFSNSRSEMNVSTLELGDSALYLCASSLGGPAGRNYEQYFGPGTRLTVT.

The gene calls are TRBV5-1 and TRBJ2-1, with TRBD2 matching over 10 bases. CDR3 length: 15 residues. CDR1 SGHRS and CDR2 YFSETQ come from the germline V gene. The V segment lost 4 bases and the J segment 6 bases; nucleotides outside the gene matches: 7. The CDR3 loop reads CASSPLAGAANEQFF. CDR3 nucleotide sequence: TGCGCCAGCAGCCCCCTAGCGGGAGCGGCCAATGAGCAGTTCTTC.

This clone occurred once. The genes are TRBV18 and TRBJ1-1; TRBD1 agrees at 9 bases. From germline, CDR1 is KGHSH and CDR2 LQKENI. This CDR3 has 17 amino acids. The junction had 14 bases not matched to a gene; V was cut back by 3 bases and J by 6 bases. CDR3 protein: CASSPNWGTGFGAEAFF. Written as DNA, the CDR3 is TGTGCCAGCTCACCTAACTGGGGGACAGGGTTTGGGGCTGAAGCTTTCTTT.

This chain's CDR3 is CASVATGLAGAGELFF. The CDR3 DNA reads as TGCGCCAGCGTAGCTACAGGACTAGCGGGAGCCGGGGAGCTGTTTTTT. This rearrangement joins TRBV10-1 to TRBJ2-2, with 13 bases that match TRBD2. There are 16 residues in the CDR3. Germline V gives CDR1 WNHNN, CDR2 SYGVQD (reference sequence). V lost 8 bases to trimming and J lost 6 bases; unmatched junction nucleotides: 9.

The chain uses TRBV15 and TRBJ1-2; TRBD1 might be the D (5 bases). The germline V gene has CDR1 LNHNV and CDR2 YYDKDF (reference sequence). Trimming took off 0 bases at V and 8 bases at J, with 16 bases between the two ends. This CDR3 is built from 15 residues. CDR3 in amino acids: CATSRDELGDRGYTF. The CDR3 DNA follows: TGTGCCACCAGCAGAGATGAGTTGGGGGATAGGGGCTACACCTTC. The whole variable domain, remainder taken from reference TRBV15 and TRBJ1-2, is DAMVIQNPRYQVTQFGKPVTLSCSQTLNHNVMYWYQQKSSQAPKLLFHYYDKDFNNEADTPDNFQSRRPNTSFCFLDIRSPGLGDTAMYLCATSRDELGDRGYTFGSGTRLTVV.

V and J are TRBV6-5 and TRBJ2-7, with TRBD1 matching over 8 bases. CDR3 size: 16 residues. Germline CDR1 MNHEY, CDR2 SVGAGI. J lost 0 bases, V lost 0 bases, and 4 bases had no gene match. CDR3: CASSYSGTGYSYEQYF. CDR3 in DNA: TGTGCCAGCAGTTACTCGGGGACAGGATACTCCTACGAGCAGTACTTC.

This clone was counted once. The identical CDR3 is also encoded by other nucleotide sequences in the sample. The chain is built from TRBV5-1 and TRBJ1-4, with 7 bases fitting TRBD1. Trimming removed 4 bases from V and 3 bases from J; junction bases left unmatched: 3. The CDR3 loop spans 14 amino acids. Germline-derived CDR1 and CDR2 are SGHRS and YFSETQ. CDR3 in DNA: TGCGCCAGCAGCCAGGGACAGCCTAATGAAAAACTGTTTTTT. Protein sequence: CASSQGQPNEKLFF.

V and J are TRBV5-1 and TRBJ2-7; tentative D call: TRBD2 (5 bases). Trimming removed 0 bases from V and 6 bases from J, with 13 bases in between. This CDR3 spans 14 amino acids. Germline CDR1 reads SGHRS; CDR2 reads YFSETQ. This chain's CDR3 is CASSLEPRVGEQYF. Here the CDR3 DNA reads TGCGCCAGCAGCTTGGAACCGAGGGTGGGCGAGCAGTACTTC.

CDR3 amino acids: CASSPLQGLDSEAFF. In DNA, the CDR3 is TGTGCCAGCTCACCACTCCAGGGCCTAGACAGTGAAGCTTTCTTT. V and J are TRBV18 and TRBJ1-1, with a weak D call TRBD1 (5 bases). Trimming removed 1 base from V and 7 bases from J, with 16 bases in between. The CDR3 has 15 residues. Germline V CDR1 and CDR2: KGHSH, LQKENI.

The chain employs TRBV18 and TRBJ1-4; D is unclear. The germline gives CDR1 KGHSH, CDR2 LQKENI. This CDR3 contains 15 residues. Trimming took 3 bases from V and 12 from J, leaving 20 bases between them. CDR3 bases: TGTGCCAGCTCACCTTCTTTAGTGCGTGGGTCGCAACTGTTTTTT. Protein product: CASSPSLVRGSQLFF.

This chain joins TRBV28 and TRBJ2-7, with D possibly TRBD2 on 7 matching bases. The germline gives CDR1 MDHEN, CDR2 SYDVKM. V was cut by 5 bases and J by 3 bases, with 14 bases left in between. CDR3 size: 14 residues. The DNA for the CDR3 is TGTGCCAGCAGTGGGGGGGGCCAACGCTACGAGCAGTACTTC. Its protein product is CASSGGGQRYEQYF.

The CDR3 sequence is CASIGQITYQPQHF. The CDR3 DNA sequence: TGTGCCAGCATCGGGCAGATAACTTATCAGCCCCAGCATTTT. V gene TRBV28 combines with J gene TRBJ1-5; no clear D gene. CDR1 and CDR2 from the germline V gene are MDHEN and SYDVKM. The CDR3 has 14 residues. The V gene lost 7 bases and the J gene lost 5 bases, with 15 bases spanning the gap.